The text below deals with one T cell receptor beta chain. What it recognizes is unknown. This sample was included in a study of cytomegalovirus exposure and HLA in healthy donors. The wider study: Previous work identified roughly 110 million unique TCR beta sequences from around 200 million T cells. Findings of the study overall: Association of a missense DCLRE1C variant with TCR beta V- and J-gene trimming was reported in a later analysis.

The PCR employed 60 Vbeta primers together with 13 Jbeta primers. Assay used: immunoSEQ multiplex PCR; TCRdb lists only in-frame clones, some missing. The data contain roughly 110,000 clones, over 55% of them singletons. Germline V gives CDR1 LNHDA, CDR2 SQIVND (reference sequence). With V trimmed by 6 bases and J by 6 bases, 7 bases remained unmatched. This CDR3 has 14 residues. The source is a young man in good health and CMV-seropositive. What was sequenced was PBMCs. This chain links TRBV19 with TRBJ2-4; 8 bases map to TRBD2. CDR3 nucleotide sequence: TGTGCCAGTAGGGCGCGGGGGGCCGTAAACATTCAGTACTTC. It translates to CASRARGAVNIQYF.